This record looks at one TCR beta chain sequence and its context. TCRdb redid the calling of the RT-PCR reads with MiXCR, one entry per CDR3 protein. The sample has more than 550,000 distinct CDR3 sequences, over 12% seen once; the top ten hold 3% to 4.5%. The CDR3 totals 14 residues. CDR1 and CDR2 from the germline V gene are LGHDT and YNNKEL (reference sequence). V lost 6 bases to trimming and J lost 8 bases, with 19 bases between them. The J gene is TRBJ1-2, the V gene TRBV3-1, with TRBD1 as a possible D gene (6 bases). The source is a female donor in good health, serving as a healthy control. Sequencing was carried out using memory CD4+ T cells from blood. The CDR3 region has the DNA TGTGCCAGCAGGGGGGAGACAGGCGGGTTAGGCTACACCTTC. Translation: CASRGETGGLGYTF. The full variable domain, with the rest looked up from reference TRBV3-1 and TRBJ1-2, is DTAVSQTPKYLVTQMGNDKSIKCEQNLGHDTMYWYKQDSKKFLKIMFSYNNKELIINETVPNRFSPKSPDKAHLNLHINSLELGDSAVYFCASRGETGGLGYTFGSGTRLTVV.